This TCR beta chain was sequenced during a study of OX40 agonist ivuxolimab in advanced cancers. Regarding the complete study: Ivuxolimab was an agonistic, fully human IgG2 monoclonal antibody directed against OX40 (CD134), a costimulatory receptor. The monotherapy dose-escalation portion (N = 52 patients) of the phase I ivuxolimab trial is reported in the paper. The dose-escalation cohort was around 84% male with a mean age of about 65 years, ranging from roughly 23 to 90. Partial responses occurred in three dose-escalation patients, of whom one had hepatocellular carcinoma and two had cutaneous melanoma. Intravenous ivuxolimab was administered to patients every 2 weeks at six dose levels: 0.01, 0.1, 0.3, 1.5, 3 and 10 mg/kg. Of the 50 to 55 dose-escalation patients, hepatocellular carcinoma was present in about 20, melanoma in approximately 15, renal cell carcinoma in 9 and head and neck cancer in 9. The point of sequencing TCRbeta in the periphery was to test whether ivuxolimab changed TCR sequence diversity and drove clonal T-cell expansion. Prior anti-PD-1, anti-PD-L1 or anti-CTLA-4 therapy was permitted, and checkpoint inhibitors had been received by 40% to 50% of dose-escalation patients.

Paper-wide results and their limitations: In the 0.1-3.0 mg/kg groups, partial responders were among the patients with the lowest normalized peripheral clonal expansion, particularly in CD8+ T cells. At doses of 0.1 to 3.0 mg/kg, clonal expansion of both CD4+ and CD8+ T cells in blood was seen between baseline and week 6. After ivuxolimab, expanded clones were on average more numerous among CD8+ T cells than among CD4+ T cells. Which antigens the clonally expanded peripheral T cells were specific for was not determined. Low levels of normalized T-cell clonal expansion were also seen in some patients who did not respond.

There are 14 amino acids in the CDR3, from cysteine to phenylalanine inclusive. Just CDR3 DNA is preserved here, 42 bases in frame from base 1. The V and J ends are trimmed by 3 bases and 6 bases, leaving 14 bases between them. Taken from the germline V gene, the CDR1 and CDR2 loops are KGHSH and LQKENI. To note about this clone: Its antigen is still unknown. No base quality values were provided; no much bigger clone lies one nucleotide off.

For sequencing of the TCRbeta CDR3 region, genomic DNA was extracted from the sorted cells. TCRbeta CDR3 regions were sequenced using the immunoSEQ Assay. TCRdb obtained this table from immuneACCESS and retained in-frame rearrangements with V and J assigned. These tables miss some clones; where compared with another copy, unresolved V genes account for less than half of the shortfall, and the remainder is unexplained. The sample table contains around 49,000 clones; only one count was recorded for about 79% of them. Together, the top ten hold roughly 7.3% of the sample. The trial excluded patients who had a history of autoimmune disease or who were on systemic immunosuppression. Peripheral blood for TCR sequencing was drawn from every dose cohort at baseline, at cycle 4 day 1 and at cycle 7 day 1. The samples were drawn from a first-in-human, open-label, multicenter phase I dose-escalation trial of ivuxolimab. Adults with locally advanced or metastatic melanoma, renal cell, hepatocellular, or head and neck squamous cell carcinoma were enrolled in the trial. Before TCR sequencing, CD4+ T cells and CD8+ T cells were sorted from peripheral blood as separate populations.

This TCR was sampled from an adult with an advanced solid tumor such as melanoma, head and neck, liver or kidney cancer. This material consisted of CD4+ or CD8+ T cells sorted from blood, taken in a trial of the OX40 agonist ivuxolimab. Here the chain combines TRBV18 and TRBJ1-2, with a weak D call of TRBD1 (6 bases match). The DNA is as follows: TGTGCCAGCTCACCCGCAGGGGAATACGATGGCTACACCTTC. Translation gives CASSPAGEYDGYTF.